What follows describes a single TCR beta chain. One end of the junction does not line up with germline, which may come from a read error. TCRdb's copy holds only in-frame clones and misses some; the assay was immunoSEQ multiplex PCR. The table lists some 98,000 clones, approximately 80% of them singletons. The data originate from a study of blood T cell repertoires in COVID-19. Looking at the study overall: Acute-phase and convalescent COVID-19 samples originated in the United States, Italy and Spain. From T cells, B-cell-depleted T cells, or PBMCs came the material, which was cDNA or gDNA.

The CDR3 contains 15 residues. CDR1 and CDR2 from the germline V gene are MGHRA and YSYEKL. The rearrangement links TRBV4-1 to TRBJ2-1; tentative D call: TRBD2 (5 bases). This receptor was obtained from a man between 60 and 75 years old with acute or convalescent COVID-19. The sequenced sample consisted of peripheral blood. CDR3 amino acids: CASSQGVDGLLRGLF. Here the CDR3 DNA reads TGCGCCAGCAGCCAAGGAGTTGATGGGCTCCTTCGCGGGCTCTTC.